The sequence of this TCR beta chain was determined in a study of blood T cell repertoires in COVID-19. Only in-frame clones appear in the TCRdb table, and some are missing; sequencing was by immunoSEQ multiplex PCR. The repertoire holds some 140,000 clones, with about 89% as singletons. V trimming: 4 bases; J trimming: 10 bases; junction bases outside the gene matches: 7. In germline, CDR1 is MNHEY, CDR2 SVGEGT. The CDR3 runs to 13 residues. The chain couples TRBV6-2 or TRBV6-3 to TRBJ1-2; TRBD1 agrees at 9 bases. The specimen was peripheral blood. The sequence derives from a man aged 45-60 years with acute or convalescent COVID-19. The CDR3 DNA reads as TGTGCCAGCAGTTCCCGGGACAGGGATCCCTACACCTTC. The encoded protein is CASSSRDRDPYTF.